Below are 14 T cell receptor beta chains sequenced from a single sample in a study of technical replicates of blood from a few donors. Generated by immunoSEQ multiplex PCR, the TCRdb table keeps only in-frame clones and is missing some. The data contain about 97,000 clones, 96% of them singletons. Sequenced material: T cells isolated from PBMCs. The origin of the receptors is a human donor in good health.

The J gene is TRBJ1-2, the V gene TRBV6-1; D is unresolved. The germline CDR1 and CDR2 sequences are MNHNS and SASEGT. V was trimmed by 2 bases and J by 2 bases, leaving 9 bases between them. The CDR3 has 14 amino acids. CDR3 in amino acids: CASSEPVRNYGYTF. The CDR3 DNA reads TGTGCCAGCAGTGAACCTGTCAGAAACTATGGCTACACCTTC.

CDR3 loop: CASTPLRSQIYEQYF. DNA of the CDR3: TGTGCCAGCACCCCCCTGAGGTCGCAGATCTACGAGCAGTACTTC. This chain joins TRBV6-1 and TRBJ2-7; D gene ambiguous. Germline V gene lookup returns CDR1 MNHNS and CDR2 SASEGT. The CDR3 is 15 amino acids. The V gene lost 7 bases and the J gene lost 3 bases, with 19 bases spanning the gap.

The chain's CDR3 is CASSPLTGGGKNTEAFF. The DNA of the CDR3 is TGTGCCAGCAGCCCCCTTACAGGGGGCGGGAAGAACACTGAAGCTTTCTTT. The chain uses TRBV28 and TRBJ1-1; the match to TRBD1 covers 9 bases. This CDR3 has 17 residues. Germline CDR1 is MDHEN and CDR2 is SYDVKM. V was pared by 6 bases and J by 1 base, with 12 bases of the junction left unmatched.

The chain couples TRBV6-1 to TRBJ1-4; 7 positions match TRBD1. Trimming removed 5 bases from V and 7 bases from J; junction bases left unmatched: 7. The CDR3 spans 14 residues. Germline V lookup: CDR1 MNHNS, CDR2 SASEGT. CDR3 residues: CASSRDRDFEKLFF. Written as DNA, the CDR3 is TGTGCCAGCAGTCGTGACAGGGATTTTGAAAAACTGTTTTTT.

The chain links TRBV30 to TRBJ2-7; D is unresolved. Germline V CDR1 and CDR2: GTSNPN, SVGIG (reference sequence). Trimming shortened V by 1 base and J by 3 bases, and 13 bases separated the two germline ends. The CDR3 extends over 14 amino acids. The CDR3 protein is CAWSAPGSYYEQYF. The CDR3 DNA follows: TGTGCCTGGAGTGCCCCAGGATCTTACTACGAGCAGTACTTC. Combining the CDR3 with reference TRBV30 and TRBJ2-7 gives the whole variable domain SQTIHQWPATLVQPVGSPLSLECTVEGTSNPNLYWYRQAAGRGLQLLFYSVGIGQISSEVPQNLSASRPQDRQFILSSKKLLLSDSGFYLCAWSAPGSYYEQYFGPGTRLTVT.

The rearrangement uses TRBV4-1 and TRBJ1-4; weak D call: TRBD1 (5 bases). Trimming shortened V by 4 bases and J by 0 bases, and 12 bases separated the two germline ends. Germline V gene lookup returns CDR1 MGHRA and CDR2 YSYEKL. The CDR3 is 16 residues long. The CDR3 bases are TGCGCCAGCAGCCTGGGGGGTCCTGCAACTAATGAAAAACTGTTTTTT. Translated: CASSLGGPATNEKLFF.

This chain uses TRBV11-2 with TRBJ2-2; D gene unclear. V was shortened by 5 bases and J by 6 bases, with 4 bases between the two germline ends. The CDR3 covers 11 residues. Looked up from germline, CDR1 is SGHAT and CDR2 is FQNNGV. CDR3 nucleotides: TGTGCCAGCAGCCCTCCCGGGGAGCTGTTTTTT. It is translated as CASSPPGELFF.

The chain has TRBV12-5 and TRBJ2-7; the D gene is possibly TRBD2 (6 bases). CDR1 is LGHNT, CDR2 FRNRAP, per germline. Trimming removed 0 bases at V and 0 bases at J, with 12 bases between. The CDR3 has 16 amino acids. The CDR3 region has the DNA TGTGCTAGTGGTTTGGTACTGGGGGGTAGCTCCTACGAGCAGTACTTC. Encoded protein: CASGLVLGGSSYEQYF.

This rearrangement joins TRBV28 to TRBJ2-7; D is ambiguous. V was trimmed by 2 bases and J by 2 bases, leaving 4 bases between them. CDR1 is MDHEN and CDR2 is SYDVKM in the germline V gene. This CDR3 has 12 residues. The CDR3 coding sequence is TGTGCCAGCAGTTTAACAACCTACGAGCAGTACTTC. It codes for CASSLTTYEQYF.

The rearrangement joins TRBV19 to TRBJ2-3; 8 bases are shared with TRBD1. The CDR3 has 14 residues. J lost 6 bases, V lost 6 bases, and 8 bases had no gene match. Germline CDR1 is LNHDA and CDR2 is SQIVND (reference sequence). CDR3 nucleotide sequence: TGTGCCAGTAGGGCTGACAGGGGACGGGATACGCAGTATTTT. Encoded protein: CASRADRGRDTQYF.

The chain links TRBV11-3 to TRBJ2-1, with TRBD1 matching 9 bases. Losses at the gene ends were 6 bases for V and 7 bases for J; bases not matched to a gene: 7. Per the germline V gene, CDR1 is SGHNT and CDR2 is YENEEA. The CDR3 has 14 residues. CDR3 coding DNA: TGTGCCAGCAGGAGGGGACAGGGAAATAATGAGCAGTTCTTC. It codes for CASRRGQGNNEQFF.

The CDR3 sequence is CSAGTDYGYTF. The CDR3 DNA sequence: TGCAGTGCCGGGACAGATTATGGCTACACCTTC. V gene TRBV20-1 combines with J gene TRBJ1-2; 7 nucleotides match TRBD1. The CDR3 runs to 11 residues. V lost 6 bases to trimming and J lost 5 bases; unmatched junction nucleotides: 3. CDR1 and CDR2 (germline): DFQATT, SNEGSKA (reference sequence).

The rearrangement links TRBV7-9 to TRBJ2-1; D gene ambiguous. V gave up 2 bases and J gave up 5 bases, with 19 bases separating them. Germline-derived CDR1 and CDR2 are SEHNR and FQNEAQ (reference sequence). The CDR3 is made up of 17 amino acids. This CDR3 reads CASSLRSANLFNNEQFF. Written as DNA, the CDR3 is TGTGCCAGCAGCTTAAGGAGCGCGAACTTATTTAACAATGAGCAGTTCTTC.

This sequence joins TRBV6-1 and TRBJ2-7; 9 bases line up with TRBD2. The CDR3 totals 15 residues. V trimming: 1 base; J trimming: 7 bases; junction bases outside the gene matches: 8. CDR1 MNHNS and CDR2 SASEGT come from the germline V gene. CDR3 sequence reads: CASSEESSGNREQYF. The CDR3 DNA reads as TGTGCCAGCAGTGAAGAATCTAGCGGGAATCGGGAGCAGTACTTC.